The clone carrying this T cell receptor (beta chain) was counted a few times. Its antigen is unknown. Germline values: CDR1 SGHRS, CDR2 YFSETQ. With V trimmed by 0 bases and J by 6 bases, 6 bases remained unmatched. The CDR3 has 15 amino acids. This specimen comes from a study of T-cell memory formation after mild COVID-19. Study-level findings and limits: Later expanders leaned CD4+, whereas clones that contracted between day 15 and 85 were balanced CD4/CD8. Mostly located in CM and EM were contracting CD4+ clones, with contracting CD8+ clones located in EMRA.

UMIs and sample barcodes were carried by the TCR alpha and TCR beta cDNA libraries that 5'RACE produced using constant-segment primers. TCRdb fed the 5' RACE reads into MiXCR, producing one record per CDR3 protein. The sample lists a few hundred thousand distinct CDR3 sequences, 20% occurring once. V usage is TRBV5-1 and J usage is TRBJ2-4; TRBD1 matches at 7 bases. Specimen: PBMCs or a T cell subset sorted from them (not recorded which). The clonotype originates from a man aged 18 to 29 who had mild COVID-19 (a few samples of this study predate the infection). Cell type and time point are not known. Here the CDR3 DNA reads TGCGCCAGCAGCTTGGGAGGGGGCCTCGGAAACATTCAGTACTTC. It encodes CASSLGGGLGNIQYF. Complete variable domain (other parts from reference TRBV5-1 and TRBJ2-4): KAGVTQTPRYLIKTRGQQVTLSCSPISGHRSVSWYQQTPGQGLQFLFEYFSETQRNKGNFPGRFSGRQFSNSRSEMNVSTLELGDSALYLCASSLGGGLGNIQYFGAGTRLSVL.